The rows below give T cell receptor beta chains drawn from one sample of a study of OX40 agonist ivuxolimab in advanced cancers. The assay was immunoSEQ multiplex PCR, and TCRdb's table has in-frame clones only and misses some. The sample includes 75,000 to 90,000 clones, under 95% of them seen just once. The sequencing used CD4+ or CD8+ T cells sorted from blood, collected in a trial of the OX40 agonist ivuxolimab. The receptors stem from an adult with an advanced solid tumor such as melanoma, head and neck, liver or kidney cancer. Both conserved end residues are part of each CDR3. D genes are given only for firm matches. Not every row has a clone size; where given, it reads once, few, many or a size class.

TRBD1,TRBV28,NA,TRBJ2-7,CASSLRGQGGREQYF,TGTGCCAGCAGTTTAAGGGGACAGGGAGGAAGGGAGCAGTACTTC
TRBD1,TRBV9,NA,TRBJ2-1,CASEAGTGSNEQFF,TGTGCCAGCGAGGCCGGGACAGGGTCCAATGAGCAGTTCTTC
NA,TRBV5-6,NA,TRBJ1-2,CASSLAVGNPYYGYTF,TGTGCCAGCAGCTTGGCAGTAGGGAACCCCTATTATGGCTACACCTTC
NA,TRBV4-1,NA,TRBJ2-1,CASSQVVGEQFF,TGCGCCAGCAGCCAGGTAGTAGGTGAGCAGTTCTTC
TRBD2,TRBV9,NA,TRBJ2-1,CASSATSGGDNEQFF,TGTGCCAGCAGCGCGACTAGCGGGGGGGACAATGAGCAGTTCTTC
TRBD2,TRBV4-3,once,TRBJ2-7,CASSQGDGGAWEQYF,TGCGCCAGCAGCCAAGGTGACGGGGGGGCGTGGGAGCAGTACTTC
NA,TRBV27,NA,TRBJ2-2,CASSLSRSGELFF,TGTGCCAGCAGTTTATCCCGATCCGGGGAGCTGTTTTTT
NA,TRBV27,NA,TRBJ1-5,CASSRGGEPQHF,TGTGCCAGCAGCCGGGGGGGGGAACCCCAGCATTTT
NA,TRBV7-9,NA,TRBJ2-6,CASSLESISGANVLTF,TGTGCCAGCAGCTTAGAGTCGATCTCTGGGGCCAACGTCCTGACTTTC
NA,TRBV25-1,NA,TRBJ2-3,CAVGWTFNTDTQYF,TGTGCCGTGGGGTGGACTTTCAACACAGATACGCAGTATTTT
NA,TRBV4-3,NA,TRBJ2-1,CASSHAAEQVYNEQFF,TGCGCCAGCAGCCACGCAGCCGAACAGGTATACAATGAGCAGTTCTTC
NA,TRBV7-6,NA,TRBJ2-7,CASSQALGSSYEQYF,TGTGCCAGCAGCCAGGCCCTGGGGAGCTCCTACGAGCAGTACTTC
NA,TRBV6-1,NA,TRBJ2-7,CASSEGNLYEQYF,TGTGCCAGCAGTGAAGGCAACCTCTACGAGCAGTACTTC
NA,TRBV6-5,NA,TRBJ2-7,CASSYDRTGYEQYF,TGTGCCAGCAGTTACGACAGGACCGGCTACGAGCAGTACTTC
TRBD2,TRBV28,NA,TRBJ2-3,CASSLRGGTDITDTQYF,TGTGCCAGCAGTTTGCGGGGGGGGACAGACATCACAGATACGCAGTATTTT
TRBD2,TRBV25-1,NA,TRBJ2-1,CASSNLAGTYNEQFF,TGTGCCAGCAGCAACCTAGCGGGGACCTACAATGAGCAGTTCTTC
NA,TRBV4-1,NA,TRBJ2-6,CASSLSSGANVLTF,TGCGCCAGCAGCCTCAGCTCTGGGGCCAACGTCCTGACTTTC
TRBD2,TRBV25-1,NA,TRBJ2-5,CASGGEGETQYF,TGTGCCAGCGGCGGGGAGGGGGAGACCCAGTACTTC
NA,TRBV28,NA,TRBJ2-7,CASRGIAEFREQYF,TGTGCCAGCAGGGGGATCGCGGAATTCCGCGAGCAGTACTTC
NA,TRBV4-1,NA,TRBJ2-7,CASSDRLAGASYEQYF,TGCGCCAGCAGCGACCGACTCGCGGGGGCCTCCTACGAGCAGTACTTC
TRBD2,TRBV19,NA,TRBJ2-1,CASSTRTSGSSYNEQFF,TGTGCCAGTAGTACTAGGACTAGCGGGTCCTCCTACAATGAGCAGTTCTTC
NA,TRBV7-9,NA,TRBJ1-2,CASSPKTEFNYGYTF,TGTGCCAGCAGCCCAAAGACAGAGTTTAACTATGGCTACACCTTC
TRBD1,TRBV28,once,TRBJ2-1,CASSPGWTGPRRFF,TGTGCCAGCAGTCCCGGTTGGACAGGGCCGAGGCGGTTCTTC
NA,TRBV5-6,NA,TRBJ2-6,CASSLVGGAGANVLTF,TGTGCCAGCAGCTTGGTAGGTGGGGCTGGGGCCAACGTCCTGACTTTC
NA,TRBV2,once,TRBJ2-1,CASSVRGPYNEQFF,TGTGCCAGCAGTGTCCGGGGCCCCTACAATGAGCAGTTCTTC
NA,TRBV6-1,NA,TRBJ1-4,CASSAEGIDEKLFF,TGTGCCAGCAGTGCAGAGGGGATAGATGAAAAACTGTTTTTT
NA,TRBV6-5,NA,TRBJ1-1,CASSYAENTEAFF,TGTGCCAGCAGTTACGCCGAGAACACTGAAGCTTTCTTT
TRBD1,TRBV25-1,NA,TRBJ2-2,CASLPSGTGPRTGELFF,TGTGCCAGCCTCCCATCCGGGACAGGACCGAGAACCGGGGAGCTGTTTTTT